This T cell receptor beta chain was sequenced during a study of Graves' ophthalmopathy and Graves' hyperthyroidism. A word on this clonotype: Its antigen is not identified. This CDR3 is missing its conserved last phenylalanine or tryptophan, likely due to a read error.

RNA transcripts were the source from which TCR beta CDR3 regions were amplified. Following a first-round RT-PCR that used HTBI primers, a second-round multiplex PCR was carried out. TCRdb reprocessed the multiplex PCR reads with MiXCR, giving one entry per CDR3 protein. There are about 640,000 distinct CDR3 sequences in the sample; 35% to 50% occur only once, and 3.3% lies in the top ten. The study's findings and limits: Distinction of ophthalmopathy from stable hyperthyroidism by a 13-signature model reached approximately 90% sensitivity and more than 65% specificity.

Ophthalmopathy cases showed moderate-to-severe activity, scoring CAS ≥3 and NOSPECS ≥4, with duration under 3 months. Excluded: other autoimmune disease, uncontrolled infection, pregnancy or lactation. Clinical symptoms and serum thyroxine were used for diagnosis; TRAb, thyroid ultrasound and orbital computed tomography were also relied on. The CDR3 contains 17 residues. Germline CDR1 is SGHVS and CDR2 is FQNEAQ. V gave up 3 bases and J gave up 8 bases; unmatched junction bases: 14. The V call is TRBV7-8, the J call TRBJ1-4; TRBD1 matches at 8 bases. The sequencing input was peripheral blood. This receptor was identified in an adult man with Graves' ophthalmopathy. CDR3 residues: CASSFRTGWAAREKLFL. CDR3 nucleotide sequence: TGTGCCAGCAGCTTTCGGACAGGGTGGGCCGCGAGAGAAAAACTGTTTTTA.